These 26 T cell receptor beta chains share one sample of origin, sequenced in a study of blood T cell repertoires in COVID-19. Using immunoSEQ multiplex PCR, the repertoire was profiled, and TCRdb retains in-frame clones only, with some absent. The data show fewer than 65,000 clones, about 80% seen once. Input material: peripheral blood. The receptor source for this set is a man aged 60 to 69 with acute or convalescent COVID-19.

The J gene is TRBJ1-1, the V gene TRBV21-1. TRBV21-1 is classified as a pseudogene. The CDR3 is 14 amino acids. DNA for the CDR3: TGTGCCAGCAGCAAAGTTTTATCGGGATTTGAAGCTTTCTTT. Its translation: CASSKVLSGFEAFF.

The gene calls are TRBV20-1 and TRBJ1-2, with TRBD1 identical over 10 bases. CDR3 length: 14 residues. V gave up 3 bases and J gave up 6 bases; unmatched junction bases: 7. Germline loops: CDR1 DFQATT, CDR2 SNEGSKA (reference sequence). In nucleotides, the CDR3 is TGCAGTGCTAGTAACCGGGACAGGGGAGATGGCTACACCTTC. This gives the protein CSASNRDRGDGYTF.

V gene TRBV7-6 combines with J gene TRBJ1-1; 10 nucleotides align to TRBD1. The CDR3 runs 14 residues. Germline V gene sequence: CDR1 SGHVS, CDR2 FNYEAQ. V lost 1 base and J lost 5; bases outside the gene matches: 1. The CDR3 loop is CASSLVDRGTEAFF. CDR3 in DNA: TGTGCCAGCAGCTTAGTGGACAGGGGGACTGAAGCTTTCTTT.

The rearrangement uses TRBV19 and TRBJ1-1; tentative D call: TRBD1 (6 bases). Germline-derived CDR1 and CDR2 are LNHDA and SQIVND (reference sequence). The CDR3 totals 14 residues. Between the trimmed V and J ends, which lost 7 bases and 3 bases, there was a span of 15 bases. CDR3 bases: TGTGCCAGTAAAGGTCAGGGGCCGGACACTGAAGCTTTCTTT. Amino acid sequence: CASKGQGPDTEAFF.

This sequence joins TRBV19 and TRBJ2-7, with TRBD2 identical over 9 bases. This CDR3 is built from 14 residues. In germline, CDR1 is LNHDA, CDR2 SQIVND (reference sequence). The ends lost 5 bases at V and 2 bases at J; junction bases unmatched: 4. The CDR3 is CASSPGLAAYEQYF. In DNA form, the CDR3 reads TGTGCCAGTAGTCCGGGACTAGCAGCCTACGAGCAGTACTTC.

This chain connects TRBV19 to TRBJ1-2; D is uncertain. V gave up 10 bases and J gave up 3 bases, with 18 bases separating them. The germline V gene encodes CDR1 LNHDA and CDR2 SQIVND (reference sequence). This CDR3 region has 14 residues. This CDR3 reads CATWGRQEDYGYTF. CDR3 coding DNA: TGTGCCACTTGGGGTAGGCAGGAGGACTATGGCTACACCTTC. Variable domain in full (rest from reference TRBV19 and TRBJ1-2): DGGITQSPKYLFRKEGQNVTLSCEQNLNHDAMYWYRQDPGQGLRLIYYSQIVNDFQKGDIAEGYSVSREKKESFPLTVTSAQKNPTAFYLCATWGRQEDYGYTFGSGTRLTVV.

V usage is TRBV19 and J usage is TRBJ1-5, with a tentative D call TRBD1 (5 bases). V was shortened by 4 bases and J by 3 bases, with 16 bases between the two germline ends. The germline CDR1 and CDR2 sequences are LNHDA and SQIVND (reference sequence). The CDR3 loop spans 16 amino acids. CDR3 loop: CASSKGIGVYNQPQHF. Here the CDR3 DNA reads TGTGCCAGTAGTAAGGGGATAGGGGTATACAATCAGCCCCAGCATTTT.

V gene TRBV18 combines with J gene TRBJ2-1, with 7 bases aligning to TRBD2. V dropped 6 bases and J dropped 6; count of bases not matched to a gene: 14. The length of the CDR3 is 16 residues. Germline CDR1 and CDR2: KGHSH and LQKENI. In nucleotides, the CDR3 is TGTGCCAGCTCTCCCCGCGGGGGATTTGGCTCCAATGAGCAGTTCTTC. Translating gives CASSPRGGFGSNEQFF.

The V call is TRBV5-4, the J call TRBJ2-2; D not certain. Germline V gives CDR1 SGHNT, CDR2 YYREEE (reference sequence). The CDR3 has 15 residues. V was pared by 0 bases and J by 2 bases, with 8 bases between. The CDR3 reads CASSLGQYNTGELFF. The CDR3 DNA reads TGTGCCAGCAGCTTGGGGCAGTATAACACCGGGGAGCTGTTTTTT. Full variable domain (missing parts from reference TRBV5-4 and TRBJ2-2): ETGVTQSPTHLIKTRGQQVTLRCSSQSGHNTVSWYQQALGQGPQFIFQYYREEENGRGNFPPRFSGLQFPNYSSELNVNALELDDSALYLCASSLGQYNTGELFFGEGSRLTVL.

The V call is TRBV30, the J call TRBJ1-4; TRBD1 matches at 8 bases. The germline V gene has CDR1 GTSNPN and CDR2 SVGIG (reference sequence). This CDR3 comprises 15 residues. The J segment lost 8 bases and the V segment lost 5 bases, leaving 13 bases of the junction unmatched. The CDR3, as DNA: TGTGCCTGGGTACCTCGCGCAGGGGGCGAGGAAAAACTGTTTTTT. Its protein product is CAWVPRAGGEEKLFF.

This chain joins TRBV4-1 and TRBJ1-4; D gene ambiguous. This CDR3 is built from 14 residues. Trimming stripped 0 bases from V and 12 bases from J, with 14 bases between. The germline V gene encodes CDR1 MGHRA and CDR2 YSYEKL. CDR3 protein: CASSQEPGSVELFF. CDR3 nucleotide sequence: TGCGCCAGCAGCCAAGAGCCAGGCAGTGTGGAACTGTTTTTT.

This chain connects TRBV7-2 to TRBJ2-3; 7 bases agree with TRBD2. After removal of 3 bases from V and 1 base from J, the junction contained 4 bases not matched to a gene. Germline CDR1 SGHTA, CDR2 FQGNSA. This CDR3 has 15 amino acids. The CDR3 is CASSFWAGGTDTQYF. Written as DNA, the CDR3 is TGTGCCAGCAGCTTTTGGGCGGGGGGCACAGATACGCAGTATTTT. Based on the CDR3 plus reference TRBV7-2 and TRBJ2-3, the full variable domain is GAGVSQSPSNKVTEKGKDVELRCDPISGHTALYWYRQSLGQGLEFLIYFQGNSAPDKSGLPSDRFSAERTGGSVSTLTIQRTQQEDSAVYLCASSFWAGGTDTQYFGPGTRLTVL.

V usage is TRBV6-5 and J usage is TRBJ2-5, with D perhaps TRBD2 (6 bases). Trimming shortened V by 2 bases and J by 1 base, and 8 bases separated the two germline ends. Germline values: CDR1 MNHEY, CDR2 SVGAGI. The CDR3 is 14 residues long. The CDR3 protein is CASSYRGTQETQYF. CDR3 sequence (DNA): TGTGCCAGCAGTTACCGCGGGACCCAAGAGACCCAGTACTTC.

This clone was recorded once. The V gene is TRBV18, the J gene TRBJ2-1, with TRBD1 identical over 7 bases. V was clipped by 1 base and J by 4 bases; unmatched bases: 4. This CDR3 comprises 15 residues. The germline V gene encodes CDR1 KGHSH and CDR2 LQKENI. The CDR3 sequence is CASSPRGTDYNEQFF. CDR3 sequence (DNA): TGTGCCAGCTCACCACGGGGGACAGATTACAATGAGCAGTTCTTC.

This clone was recorded only once. J is TRBJ2-1 and V is TRBV4-1; TRBD2 matches at 10 bases. The trim removed 4 bases at V and 4 bases at J, leaving 1 base unmatched. CDR1 and CDR2 from the germline V gene are MGHRA and YSYEKL. The CDR3 contains 14 residues. Here the CDR3 reads CASSRTSGYNEQFF. CDR3 in DNA: TGCGCCAGCAGCCGGACTAGCGGATACAATGAGCAGTTCTTC.

The chain carries TRBV28 and TRBJ2-1; a possible D gene is TRBD2 (6 bases). Looked up from germline, CDR1 is MDHEN and CDR2 is SYDVKM. This CDR3 is 14 amino acids long. Deletions cut 8 bases from V and 0 bases from J, with 11 bases between. The CDR3 bases are TGTGCCAGCGGGGGGTCGAGCTCCTACAATGAGCAGTTCTTC. This codes for CASGGSSSYNEQFF.

This chain links TRBV6-5 with TRBJ2-7; D gene uncertain. The V end lost 8 bases, the J end lost 3 bases, and 20 bases lay between the germline ends. The CDR3 sequence is 15 residues long. Germline V gives CDR1 MNHEY, CDR2 SVGAGI. In DNA form, the CDR3 reads TGTGCCAGCTCCCAGAAGCTCCTTTCAGGCTACGAGCAGTACTTC. Its translation: CASSQKLLSGYEQYF.

The chain combines TRBV7-2 with TRBJ2-6, with 7 bases fitting TRBD1. The CDR3 totals 16 residues. Germline-derived CDR1 and CDR2 are SGHTA and FQGNSA. The trim removed 1 base at V and 1 base at J, leaving 1 base unmatched. The CDR3, as DNA: TGTGCCAGCAGCTTAGTACAGGGGTCTGGGGCCAACGTCCTGACTTTC. Translation: CASSLVQGSGANVLTF.

The table lists this clone with a few counts. The chain couples TRBV7-9 to TRBJ1-4, with 10 bases aligning to TRBD1. This CDR3 has 16 residues. Trimming removed 5 bases from V and 5 bases from J; junction bases left unmatched: 8. Germline assignment: CDR1 SEHNR and CDR2 FQNEAQ (reference sequence). As DNA, the CDR3 is TGTGCCAGCAGCCCCGGGACAGGGGTAACGAATGAAAAACTGTTTTTT. This gives the protein CASSPGTGVTNEKLFF.

The chain is built from TRBV9 and TRBJ2-3; the D gene is possibly TRBD2 (6 bases). The germline V gene has CDR1 SGDLS and CDR2 YYNGEE. This CDR3 has 15 residues. V was pared by 0 bases and J by 6 bases, with 14 bases between. Here the CDR3 DNA reads TGTGCCAGCAGCGTAGAGACTAGTTCGCGGGATACGCAGTATTTT. This sequence encodes CASSVETSSRDTQYF.

This chain joins TRBV27 and TRBJ2-1; perhaps TRBD1 as D (6 bases). Trimming cost V 2 bases and J 7 bases, with 12 bases left between them. Germline V gives CDR1 MNHEY, CDR2 SMNVEV (reference sequence). The CDR3 is made up of 14 amino acids. CDR3 in amino acids: CASSLIQGMNEQFF. The CDR3 DNA reads TGTGCCAGCAGTTTAATTCAGGGGATGAATGAGCAGTTCTTC.

The V gene is TRBV27, the J gene TRBJ1-1; D gene ambiguous. The V and J ends lost 5 bases and 12 bases respectively, with 19 bases between them. Germline loops: CDR1 MNHEY, CDR2 SMNVEV (reference sequence). This CDR3 region has 13 residues. CDR3 residues: CASSPNNVGVTFF. CDR3 coding DNA: TGTGCCAGCAGTCCCAACAACGTTGGTGTAACTTTCTTT.

The chain joins TRBV5-4 to TRBJ1-2; 12 nucleotides agree with TRBD1. V lost 4 bases to trimming and J lost 8 bases; unmatched junction nucleotides: 6. Germline V gene lookup returns CDR1 SGHNT and CDR2 YYREEE (reference sequence). This CDR3 region has 14 residues. The CDR3 protein is CASSGGQGALGYTF. CDR3 sequence (DNA): TGTGCCAGCAGCGGGGGACAGGGGGCATTAGGCTACACCTTC.

This chain joins TRBV10-3 and TRBJ1-3; 7 bases align to TRBD1. Germline CDR1 and CDR2: ENHRY and SYGVKD. V was pared by 2 bases and J by 4 bases, with 5 bases of the junction left unmatched. The CDR3 runs to 15 residues. The DNA for the CDR3 is TGTGCCATCAGTGAGAAGGGGGCAGTGGGAAACACCATATATTTT. Its protein product is CAISEKGAVGNTIYF.

This chain uses TRBV15 with TRBJ1-5; TRBD1 agrees at 9 bases. Looked up from germline, CDR1 is LNHNV and CDR2 is YYDKDF (reference sequence). This CDR3 spans 15 amino acids. Germline trimming cut 4 bases from V and 5 bases from J; bases unmatched to any gene: 6. The CDR3: CATSTVDRGDQPQHF. DNA for the CDR3: TGTGCCACCAGCACCGTGGACAGGGGCGATCAGCCCCAGCATTTT.

The rearrangement joins TRBV5-1 to TRBJ2-2; 12 bases match TRBD2. The V segment lost 3 bases and the J segment 5 bases; nucleotides outside the gene matches: 8. The germline gives CDR1 SGHRS, CDR2 YFSETQ. CDR3 length equals 17 residues. CDR3 in DNA: TGCGCCAGCAGCTCCCTAGCGGGGGGGCCGAGGACCGGGGAGCTGTTTTTT. Its protein is CASSSLAGGPRTGELFF.